This T cell receptor beta chain is drawn from a study of Ad26.COV2.S vaccination and SARS-CoV-2 variants. Whole-study context: Intramuscular Ad26.COV2.S doses were given once or twice, 56 days apart. Findings and limits, study-wide: Across vaccine and placebo recipients, the breadth of non-spike TCRs was similar.

This clone appeared many times. What it binds is not known. The repertoire was sequenced with immunoSEQ multiplex PCR; TCRdb's copy has only in-frame clones and lacks some. The sample contains hundreds of thousands of clones, roughly 89% of which appear only once. As to treatment: about 20 received Ad26.COV2.S at low or high dose, single or two shots; about five received placebo; per-sample allocation not given. Collection of the samples took place on day 63 after the first injection of vaccine or placebo. This specimen was peripheral blood, taken in a trial of Ad26.COV2.S vaccine versus placebo. The clonotype originates from a person aged 18-60 years who received the Ad26.COV2.S COVID-19 vaccine or a placebo.

CDR3 DNA: TGCGCCAGCAGCTTGGCTGGTAACTACGAGCAGTACTTC. Protein: CASSLAGNYEQYF. This rearrangement joins TRBV5-1 to TRBJ2-7; unclear D gene. V gave up 0 bases and J gave up 3 bases, with 7 bases separating them. The CDR3 loop spans 13 amino acids. Germline V gene lookup returns CDR1 SGHRS and CDR2 YFSETQ.